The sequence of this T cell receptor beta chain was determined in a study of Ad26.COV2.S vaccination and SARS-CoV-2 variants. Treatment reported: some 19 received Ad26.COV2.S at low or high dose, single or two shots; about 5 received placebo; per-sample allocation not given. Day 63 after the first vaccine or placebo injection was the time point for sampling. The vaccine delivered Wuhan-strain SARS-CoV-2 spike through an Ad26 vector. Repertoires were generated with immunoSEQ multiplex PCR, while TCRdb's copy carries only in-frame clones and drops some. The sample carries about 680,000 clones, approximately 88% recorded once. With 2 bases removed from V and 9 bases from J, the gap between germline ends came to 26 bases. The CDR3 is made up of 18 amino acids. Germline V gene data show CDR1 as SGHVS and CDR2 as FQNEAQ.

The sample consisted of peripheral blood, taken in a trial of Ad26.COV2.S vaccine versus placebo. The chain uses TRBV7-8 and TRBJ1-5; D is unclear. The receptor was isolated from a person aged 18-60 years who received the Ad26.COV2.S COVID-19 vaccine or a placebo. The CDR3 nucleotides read TGTGCCAGCAGCTTAAAAGTCTCGAGGAACACTCTTCCCCGGCCCCAGCATTTT. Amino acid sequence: CASSLKVSRNTLPRPQHF.